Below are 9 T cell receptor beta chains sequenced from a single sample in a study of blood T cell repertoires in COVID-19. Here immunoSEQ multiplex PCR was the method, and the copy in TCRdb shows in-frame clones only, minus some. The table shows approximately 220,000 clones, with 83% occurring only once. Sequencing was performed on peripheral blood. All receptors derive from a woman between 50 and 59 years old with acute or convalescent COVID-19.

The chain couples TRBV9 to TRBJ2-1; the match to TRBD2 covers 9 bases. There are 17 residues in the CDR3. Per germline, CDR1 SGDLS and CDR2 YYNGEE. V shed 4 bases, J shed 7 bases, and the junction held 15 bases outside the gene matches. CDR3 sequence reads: CASSPSSLAGSRNEQFF. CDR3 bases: TGTGCCAGCAGCCCATCCTCTCTAGCGGGGTCTCGAAATGAGCAGTTCTTC. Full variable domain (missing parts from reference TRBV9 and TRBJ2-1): DSGVTQTPKHLITATGQRVTLRCSPRSGDLSVYWYQQSLDQGLQFLIQYYNGEERAKGNILERFSAQQFPDLHSELNLSSLELGDSALYFCASSPSSLAGSRNEQFFGPGTRLTVL.

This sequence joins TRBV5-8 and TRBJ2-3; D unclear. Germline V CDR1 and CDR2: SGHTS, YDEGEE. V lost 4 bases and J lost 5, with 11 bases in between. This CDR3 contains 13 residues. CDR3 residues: CASSPLLGDTQYF. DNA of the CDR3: TGTGCCAGCAGCCCTCTGCTAGGAGATACGCAGTATTTT.

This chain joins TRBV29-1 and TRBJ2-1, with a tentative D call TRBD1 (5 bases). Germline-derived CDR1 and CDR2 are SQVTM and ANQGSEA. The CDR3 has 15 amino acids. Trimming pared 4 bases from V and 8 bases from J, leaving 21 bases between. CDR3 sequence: CSVALGALVRHEQFF. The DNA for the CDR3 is TGCAGCGTTGCGTTAGGGGCGCTTGTTCGACATGAGCAGTTCTTC.

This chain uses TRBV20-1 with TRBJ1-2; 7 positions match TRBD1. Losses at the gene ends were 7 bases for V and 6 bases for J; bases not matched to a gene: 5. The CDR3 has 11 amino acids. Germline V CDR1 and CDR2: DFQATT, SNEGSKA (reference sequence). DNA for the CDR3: TGCAGTGGGTTACAGGGGAATGGCTACACCTTC. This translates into CSGLQGNGYTF.

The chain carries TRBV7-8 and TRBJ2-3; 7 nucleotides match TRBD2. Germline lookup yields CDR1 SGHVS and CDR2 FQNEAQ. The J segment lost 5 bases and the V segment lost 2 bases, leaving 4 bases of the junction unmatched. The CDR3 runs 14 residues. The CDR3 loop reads CASSLSLAVDTQYF. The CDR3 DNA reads TGTGCCAGCAGCTTATCTCTAGCGGTAGATACGCAGTATTTT.

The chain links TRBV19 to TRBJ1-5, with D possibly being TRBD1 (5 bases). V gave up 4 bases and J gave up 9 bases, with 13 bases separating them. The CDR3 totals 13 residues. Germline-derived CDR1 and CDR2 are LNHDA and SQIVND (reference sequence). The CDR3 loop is CASSTSGIPPQHF. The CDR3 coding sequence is TGTGCCAGTAGTACCTCAGGGATACCGCCCCAGCATTTT.

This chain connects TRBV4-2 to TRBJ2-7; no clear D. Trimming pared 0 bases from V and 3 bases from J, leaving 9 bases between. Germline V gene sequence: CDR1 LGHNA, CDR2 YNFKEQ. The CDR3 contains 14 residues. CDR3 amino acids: CASSQDRVGYEQYF. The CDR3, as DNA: TGTGCCAGCAGCCAAGATCGGGTGGGCTACGAGCAGTACTTC.

CDR3 in amino acids: CASIPSYYEQYF. In nucleotides, the CDR3 is TGTGCCAGCATCCCCTCCTACTACGAGCAGTACTTC. The chain couples TRBV2 to TRBJ2-7, with D unclear. The CDR3 sequence is 12 residues long. V lost 7 bases, J lost 3 bases, and 10 bases lay in between. Germline-derived CDR1 and CDR2 are SNHLY and FYNNEI.

The CDR3 region is CSVGLDRGEGYTF. In DNA, the CDR3 is TGCAGCGTTGGATTGGACAGGGGTGAAGGCTACACCTTC. The gene calls are TRBV29-1 and TRBJ1-2; TRBD1 aligns across 9 bases. The CDR3 has 13 residues. Germline values: CDR1 SQVTM, CDR2 ANQGSEA. V was pared by 4 bases and J by 8 bases, with 8 bases of the junction left unmatched.